This T cell receptor beta chain emerged from a study of control samples from healthy donors and cancer patients. Assay used: immunoSEQ multiplex PCR; TCRdb lists only in-frame clones, some missing. The sample carries about 95,000 clones, around four fifths recorded once. The germline CDR1 and CDR2 sequences are LGHNT and FRNRAP. Trimming stripped 6 bases from V and 3 bases from J, with 12 bases between. The CDR3 extends over 13 amino acids. This clone was seen a handful of times. The chain recombines TRBV12-5 with TRBJ2-7; possibly TRBD2 for D (6 bases). The sequenced sample was blood. The receptor's source is a man aged 25-45 years in good health. CDR3 amino acids: CASGGRGLYEQYF. The CDR3 DNA reads TGTGCTAGTGGGGGGCGGGGACTCTACGAGCAGTACTTC.